Presented here are 5 T cell receptor beta chains from one specimen sequenced in a study of T cells after posttransplantation cyclophosphamide. Busulfan-fludarabine conditioning, marrow transplant, and cyclophosphamide on days +3 and +4 were administered. The assay was immunoSEQ multiplex PCR, and TCRdb's table has in-frame clones only and misses some. The specimen has more than 7,500 clones, none found just once. Sequences were derived from PBMCs, sampled less than 370 days after allogeneic stem cell transplant with posttransplant cyclophosphamide. These receptors were taken from a male patient aged 50 to 59 who received an allogeneic stem cell transplant from a related donor and was CMV-positive. Some T cells could come from the graft donor.

The chain employs TRBV18 and TRBJ2-1, with 11 positions matching TRBD2. The germline CDR1 and CDR2 sequences are KGHSH and LQKENI. Germline trimming cut 4 bases from V and 10 bases from J; bases unmatched to any gene: 9. This CDR3 contains 15 residues. The CDR3 region is CASSLAGGPLSEQFF. In DNA, the CDR3 is TGTGCCAGCTCACTAGCGGGGGGGCCTCTCTCCGAGCAGTTCTTC.

This clone occurred many times. The chain joins TRBV7-8 to TRBJ2-7; 13 nucleotides line up with TRBD2. Looked up from germline, CDR1 is SGHVS and CDR2 is FQNEAQ. The J segment lost 6 bases and the V segment lost 0 bases, leaving 2 bases of the junction unmatched. The length of the CDR3 is 15 residues. The CDR3: CASSLARTSGSEQYF. CDR3 nucleotides: TGTGCCAGCAGCTTAGCCAGGACTAGCGGGAGCGAGCAGTACTTC.

This clone showed up many times. V gene TRBV18 combines with J gene TRBJ1-6; 7 bases match TRBD1. The germline V gene has CDR1 KGHSH and CDR2 LQKENI. Germline trimming cut 4 bases from V and 3 bases from J; bases unmatched to any gene: 3. The CDR3 length is 15 residues. The CDR3 sequence: CASSLGQHYNSPLHF. As DNA, the CDR3 is TGTGCCAGCTCACTGGGACAGCACTATAATTCACCCCTCCACTTT.

This clone was counted only a few times. V and J are TRBV30 and TRBJ1-6; D gene ambiguous. V shed 5 bases and J shed 14 bases, with 19 bases lying between them. The germline V gene encodes CDR1 GTSNPN and CDR2 SVGIG (reference sequence). The CDR3 is 13 amino acids. The CDR3, as DNA: TGTGCCTGGGCGACGGAGCGCAAAGCGGCCCTCCACTTT. Translation: CAWATERKAALHF.

This clone was seen repeatedly, ten times or more. The chain has TRBV11-2 and TRBJ2-7; unclear D gene. Germline V gives CDR1 SGHAT, CDR2 FQNNGV. The CDR3 runs 15 residues. V lost 0 bases, J lost 2 bases, and 11 bases lay in between. CDR3 sequence: CASSLDLPPPYEQYF. CDR3 in DNA: TGTGCCAGCAGCTTAGACCTACCCCCCCCCTACGAGCAGTACTTC.